This is a list of T cell receptor beta chains from one sample in a study of response to subunit inactivated influenza vaccine. Each CDR3 protein is one row after TCRdb ran MiXCR on the RT-PCR reads. The sample yields some 200,000 distinct CDR3 sequences, 9.5% to 15% seen once. The sample was also reused in another study, on T cells expressing NK-cell markers.

The sequencing used CD8+ T cells sorted from PBMCs, collected about 12 days after vaccination. These receptors originate from a man aged 50 or older who received an inactivated influenza vaccine. CDR3s include the opening cysteine and the closing phenylalanine or tryptophan. Fields, in order: D gene, clone size, V gene, J gene, CDR3 protein, CDR3 DNA. D genes are given only for firm matches. Where a row states a size, it is once, few, many or the class of an expanded clone; other rows omit it.

.	few	TRBV3-1	TRBJ1-6	CASSQDISSYSLHF	TGTGCCAGCAGCCAAGATATATCGTCTTACTCCCTCCACTTT
TRBD1	few	TRBV7-9	TRBJ2-5	CASSSTGIQETQYF	TGTGCCAGCAGCTCGACAGGGATCCAAGAGACCCAGTACTTC
.	many	TRBV7-9	TRBJ2-7	CASSSGGGNSYEQYF	TGTGCCAGCAGCTCTGGAGGTGGGAACTCCTACGAGCAGTACTTC
.	.	TRBV28	TRBJ2-7	CASRVGRAGEQYF	TGTGCCAGCAGGGTCGGACGGGCGGGGGAGCAGTACTTC
TRBD1	.	TRBV12-3/TRBV12-4	TRBJ2-7	CASSSPRQGRYEQYF	TGTGCCAGCAGCTCCCCCCGACAGGGGCGGTACGAGCAGTACTTC
.	few	TRBV7-9	TRBJ1-1	CASSLGVFGTEAFF	TGTGCCAGCAGCTTAGGGGTGTTTGGCACTGAAGCTTTCTTT
.	few	TRBV7-8	TRBJ2-1	CASSPASNGVEQFF	TGTGCCAGCAGCCCGGCTTCAAATGGGGTTGAGCAGTTCTTC
TRBD2	.	TRBV12-3/TRBV12-4	TRBJ2-1	CASKTSGGGHEQFF	TGTGCCAGCAAGACTAGCGGGGGGGGTCATGAGCAGTTCTTC
.	.	TRBV11-2	TRBJ1-1	CASIAPGAPGAFF	TGTGCCAGCATTGCTCCTGGGGCCCCGGGAGCTTTCTTT
TRBD2	many	TRBV20-1	TRBJ2-7	CSARHPSGDAYEQYF	TGCAGTGCTAGACACCCTAGCGGGGACGCCTACGAGCAGTACTTC
.	many	TRBV24-1	TRBJ2-5	CATSDWSAEETQYF	TGTGCCACCAGTGATTGGTCAGCGGAAGAGACCCAGTACTTC
TRBD1	few	TRBV6-1	TRBJ2-7	CASSEIIDRGLDEQYF	TGTGCCAGCAGTGAAATAATTGACAGGGGGCTCGACGAGCAGTACTTC
.	.	TRBV7-9	TRBJ2-7	CATYMGYEQYF	TGTGCCACCTATATGGGGTACGAGCAGTACTTC
.	.	TRBV10-2	TRBJ2-1	CASSELDSYNEQFF	TGCGCCAGCAGTGAACTAGATTCCTACAATGAGCAGTTCTTC
TRBD2	.	TRBV9	TRBJ2-1	CASSGSGRYDEQFF	TGTGCCAGCAGCGGTAGCGGGAGGTACGATGAGCAGTTCTTC
TRBD1	.	TRBV11-2	TRBJ2-7	CASSLVQGVEQYF	TGTGCCAGCAGCTTAGTACAGGGGGTAGAGCAGTACTTC
.	.	TRBV9	TRBJ2-1	CASSGVPSYNEQFF	TGTGCCAGCAGCGGAGTCCCCTCCTACAATGAGCAGTTCTTC
.	many	TRBV12-3/TRBV12-4	TRBJ1-2	CASSQSRALGYTF	TGTGCCAGCAGTCAAAGCAGGGCCTTGGGCTACACCTTC
.	few	TRBV12-3/TRBV12-4	TRBJ1-2	CASTEDGNRLGYTF	TGTGCCAGCACCGAGGACGGCAACCGGTTAGGCTACACCTTC
TRBD1	few	TRBV28	TRBJ2-7	CASNWGTGRFYEQYF	TGTGCCAGCAATTGGGGGACAGGGCGATTCTACGAGCAGTACTTC
TRBD2	many	TRBV10-3	TRBJ2-1	CAINTAGDEQFF	TGTGCCATCAATACTGCGGGAGATGAGCAGTTCTTC
.	few	TRBV25-1	TRBJ1-2	CASTPRGFNYGYTF	TGTGCCAGCACACCCAGGGGCTTTAACTATGGCTACACCTTC
.	few	TRBV7-9	TRBJ2-3	CASSPHLGFQYF	TGTGCCAGCAGCCCCCACCTGGGATTTCAGTATTTT
.	.	TRBV24-1	TRBJ2-6	CATSAGANVLTF	TGTGCCACCAGTGCTGGGGCCAACGTCCTGACTTTC
TRBD1	few	TRBV7-9	TRBJ2-1	CASSLAGQGYEQFF	TGTGCCAGCAGCTTAGCGGGACAGGGGTATGAGCAGTTCTTC
TRBD2	.	TRBV20-1	TRBJ2-1	CSARVVGGLTYNEQFF	TGCAGTGCTAGAGTCGTCGGGGGACTAACCTACAATGAGCAGTTCTTC
.	few	TRBV28	TRBJ2-5	CASSLGESHNERWETQYF	TGTGCCAGCAGTTTAGGGGAGTCTCACAACGAGAGGTGGGAGACCCAGTACTTC
.	few	TRBV10-3	TRBJ2-7	CAISESIGLPNYEQYF	TGTGCCATCAGTGAGTCCATCGGACTCCCAAACTACGAGCAGTACTTC
.	.	TRBV9	TRBJ1-6	CASSPSGELIGSPLHF	TGTGCCAGCAGCCCCTCCGGGGAATTAATAGGGTCACCCCTCCACTTT
.	.	TRBV27	TRBJ2-7	CASSLLSSYEQYF	TGTGCCAGCAGTTTACTGAGCTCCTACGAGCAGTACTTC
.	.	TRBV9	TRBJ2-7	CASSVSGTTGLEEQYF	TGTGCCAGCAGCGTTTCCGGGACAACCGGCCTTGAGGAGCAGTACTTC
.	many	TRBV3-1	TRBJ2-2	CASSGNTGELFF	TGTGCCAGCAGTGGCAACACCGGGGAGCTGTTTTTT
TRBD2	few	TRBV11-2	TRBJ2-1	CASSETSHNEQFF	TGTGCCAGCAGCGAGACTAGCCACAATGAGCAGTTCTTC
.	many	TRBV29-1	TRBJ2-1	CSPLKQQFF	TGCAGCCCCCTAAAGCAGCAGTTCTTC
.	.	TRBV10-3	TRBJ2-2	CAISANNGETGELFF	TGTGCCATCAGTGCCAATAATGGGGAAACCGGGGAGCTGTTTTTT
.	.	TRBV11-2	TRBJ2-1	CASSLRSSVRPDEQFF	TGTGCCAGCAGCTTAAGATCTAGCGTTCGTCCGGATGAGCAGTTCTTC
TRBD1	few	TRBV6-1	TRBJ1-1	CASSEASWTGTEAFF	TGTGCCAGCAGTGAAGCTAGCTGGACAGGCACTGAAGCTTTCTTT
.	few	TRBV29-1	TRBJ2-7	CSVDLLRDGSYEQYF	TGCAGCGTTGACCTGCTCCGGGACGGTTCCTACGAGCAGTACTTC
.	.	TRBV6-2/TRBV6-3	TRBJ1-5	CASSYIDNQPQHF	TGTGCCAGCAGTTACATTGACAATCAGCCCCAGCATTTT
.	many	TRBV7-6	TRBJ2-2	CASSPGTAKRRTGELFF	TGTGCCAGCAGCCCCGGGACTGCCAAGAGAAGGACCGGGGAGCTGTTTTTT
.	.	TRBV4-3	TRBJ2-2	CASSQDWTSTGELFF	TGCGCCAGCAGCCAAGATTGGACTTCGACCGGGGAGCTGTTTTTT
.	few	TRBV4-2	TRBJ2-5	CASSQEEYRWETQYF	TGTGCCAGCAGCCAAGAAGAATACCGGTGGGAGACCCAGTACTTC
.	few	TRBV7-8	TRBJ2-5	CASSLAVETQYF	TGTGCCAGCAGCTTAGCAGTGGAGACCCAGTACTTC
.	.	TRBV27	TRBJ1-5	CASSLFPYSNQPQHF	TGTGCCAGCAGTTTATTTCCGTATAGCAATCAGCCCCAGCATTTT